Listed here are 14 T cell receptor beta chains from one sample, sequenced in a study of blood T cells in healthy people across ages. With a J-beta primer mix and a sample-barcoded 5' primer, a second PCR ran roughly 6 to 11 cycles. From the 5' RACE reads, TCRdb called clonotypes with MiXCR, one entry per CDR3 protein. This table has roughly 2 million distinct CDR3 sequences, around 50% appearing once. Material for sequencing was blood. Source of these receptors: a middle-aged woman in good health.

V is TRBV3-1 and J is TRBJ1-5; D might be TRBD1 (6 bases). Germline lookup yields CDR1 LGHDT and CDR2 YNNKEL (reference sequence). The CDR3 extends over 16 amino acids. Trimming removed 1 base at V and 0 bases at J, with 10 bases between. The CDR3 here is CASSQASTGSNQPQHF. The CDR3 DNA follows: TGTGCCAGCAGCCAAGCCTCGACAGGTAGCAATCAGCCCCAGCATTTT.

V gene TRBV5-6 combines with J gene TRBJ2-1, with 15 bases aligning to TRBD2. V lost 4 bases to trimming and J lost 4 bases; unmatched junction nucleotides: 9. The germline V gene has CDR1 SGHDT and CDR2 YYEEEE. This CDR3 comprises 18 residues. The CDR3 is CASSPGLAGGYRYNEQFF. The CDR3 DNA is TGTGCCAGCAGCCCGGGACTAGCGGGGGGATACAGATACAATGAGCAGTTCTTC.

The chain joins TRBV5-1 to TRBJ2-3, with D maybe TRBD1 (6 bases). V was shortened by 7 bases and J by 4 bases, with 22 bases between the two germline ends. Germline assignment: CDR1 SGHRS and CDR2 YFSETQ. The CDR3 has 16 amino acids. For the CDR3, the DNA is TGCGCCAGCGCGTGGGGACAAATGGGCGCGGCAGATACGCAGTATTTT. This codes for CASAWGQMGAADTQYF.

V usage is TRBV20-1 and J usage is TRBJ2-1; 14 nucleotides line up with TRBD2. This CDR3 is built from 19 residues. The junction had 10 bases not matched to a gene; V was cut back by 3 bases and J by 0 bases. Germline V gene sequence: CDR1 DFQATT, CDR2 SNEGSKA (reference sequence). This chain's CDR3 is CSASSPGLAGVLSYNEQFF. In DNA form, the CDR3 reads TGCAGTGCTAGCTCGCCGGGACTAGCGGGGGTCCTCTCCTACAATGAGCAGTTCTTC.

Concerning this clonotype: One end of the junction is discordant with germline, which a read error may explain. This chain joins TRBV28 and TRBJ2-4; TRBD2 might be the D (5 bases). This CDR3 is built from 17 residues. CDR1 and CDR2 from the germline V gene are MDHEN and SYDVKM. CDR3 in DNA: TGTGCCAGCAGCTTGGGGAACATAGTCCTAGCCAAAGACATTCAGTACTTC. Encoded protein: CASSLGNIVLAKDIQYF. The full variable domain, rest sourced from reference TRBV28 and TRBJ2-4, is DVKVTQSSRYLVKRTGEKVFLECVQDMDHENMFWYRQDPGLGLRLIYFSYDVKMKEKGDIPEGYSVSREKKERFSLILESASTNQTSMYLCASSLGNIVLAKDIQYFGAGTRLSVL.

The J gene is TRBJ2-4, the V gene TRBV6-5; D perhaps matches TRBD1 (6 bases). The CDR3 loop spans 13 amino acids. V lost 2 bases and J 13 bases, leaving 15 bases between the germline ends. Germline V CDR1 and CDR2: MNHEY, SVGAGI. The CDR3 DNA is TGTGCCAGCAGTTACCTGGACAGTGGGGAGCAGTACTTC. Its translation is CASSYLDSGEQYF.

This chain links TRBV20-1 with TRBJ2-7, with 8 bases that match TRBD2. With 3 bases clipped from V and 4 bases from J, the junction kept 14 bases outside the gene matches. This CDR3 is 16 amino acids long. The germline gives CDR1 DFQATT, CDR2 SNEGSKA (reference sequence). CDR3 bases: TGCAGTGCTAGGTTTTATCCCCACCGGGGGGGATACGAGCAGTACTTC. Translation gives CSARFYPHRGGYEQYF.

The V and J genes are TRBV7-6 and TRBJ1-2; tentatively, D is TRBD1 (6 bases). V dropped 5 bases and J dropped 8 bases, with 12 bases sitting between them. The CDR3 totals 12 residues. CDR1 is SGHVS, CDR2 FNYEAQ, per germline. This CDR3 is CASSPDRMGYTF. CDR3 bases: TGTGCCAGCAGCCCAGACAGGATGGGCTACACCTTC.

The sample holds a few counts of this clonotype. This chain joins TRBV7-2 and TRBJ2-5; D gene unclear. This CDR3 has 15 amino acids. V lost 7 bases to trimming and J lost 1 base, with 16 bases between them. Germline V gene data show CDR1 as SGHTA and CDR2 as FQGNSA. In DNA, the CDR3 is TGTGCCAGCACCCCTTTCGGGCCACGCCAAGAGACCCAGTACTTC. This encodes CASTPFGPRQETQYF.

Only a few counts were recorded for this clonotype. The CDR3 sequence: CASSSTPSPLAWHIQYF. The DNA of the CDR3 is TGTGCCAGCAGCTCAACCCCTTCCCCCCTAGCTTGGCACATTCAGTACTTC. The chain carries TRBV7-2 and TRBJ2-4; tentative D call: TRBD2 (5 bases). The V gene lost 4 bases and the J gene lost 8 bases, with 24 bases spanning the gap. This CDR3 has 17 residues. The germline V gene has CDR1 SGHTA and CDR2 FQGNSA. Filled out from reference TRBV7-2 and TRBJ2-4, the complete variable domain reads GAGVSQSPSNKVTEKGKDVELRCDPISGHTALYWYRQSLGQGLEFLIYFQGNSAPDKSGLPSDRFSAERTGGSVSTLTIQRTQQEDSAVYLCASSSTPSPLAWHIQYFGAGTRLSVL.

As to this clonotype: An end of the junction differs from the germline gene, which may be a read error. The chain combines TRBV6-1 with TRBJ1-2; D not certain. The V gene's germline CDR1 is MNHNS and CDR2 SASEGT. The CDR3 extends over 12 amino acids. CDR3: CVSSMANYGYTF. CDR3 nucleotide sequence: TGTGTCAGCAGTATGGCCAACTATGGCTACACCTTC.

There are a few counts of this clonotype. The V gene is TRBV4-3, the J gene TRBJ1-5; no reliable D call. The CDR3 covers 15 residues. Germline V gene data show CDR1 as LGHNA and CDR2 as YSLEER. The V and J ends lost 0 bases and 0 bases respectively, with 6 bases between them. The CDR3 DNA reads TGCGCCAGCAGCCAAGATAGCAATAGCAATCAGCCCCAGCATTTT. The encoded protein is CASSQDSNSNQPQHF.

This rearrangement joins TRBV5-1 to TRBJ2-5, with D hard to call. Trimming removed 0 bases at V and 0 bases at J, with 6 bases between. The CDR3 consists of 14 residues. Germline V CDR1 and CDR2: SGHRS, YFSETQ. The CDR3 DNA sequence: TGCGCCAGCAGCTTGGATCCGTACCAAGAGACCCAGTACTTC. Amino acids: CASSLDPYQETQYF.

There are a few counts of this clonotype. The CDR3 coding sequence is TGTGCCATCAGTGACCACACAGATACGCAGTATTTT. This encodes CAISDHTDTQYF. The rearrangement joins TRBV10-3 to TRBJ2-3, with D hard to call. V was clipped by 3 bases and J by 2 bases, with 3 bases between them. The CDR3 sequence is 12 residues long. Germline CDR1 reads ENHRY; CDR2 reads SYGVKD.